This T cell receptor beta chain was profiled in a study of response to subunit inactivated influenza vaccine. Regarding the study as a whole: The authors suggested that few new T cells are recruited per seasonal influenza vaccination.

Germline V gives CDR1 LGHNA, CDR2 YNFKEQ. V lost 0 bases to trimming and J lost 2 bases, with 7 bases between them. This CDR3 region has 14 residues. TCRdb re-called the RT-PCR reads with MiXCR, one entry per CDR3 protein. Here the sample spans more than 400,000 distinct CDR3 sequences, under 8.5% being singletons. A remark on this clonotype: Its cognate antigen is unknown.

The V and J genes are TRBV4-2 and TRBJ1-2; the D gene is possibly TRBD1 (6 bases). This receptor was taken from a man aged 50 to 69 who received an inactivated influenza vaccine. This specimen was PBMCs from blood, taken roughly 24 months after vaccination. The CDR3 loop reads CASSQDRGNYGYTF. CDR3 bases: TGTGCCAGCAGCCAAGATAGGGGGAACTATGGCTACACCTTC.